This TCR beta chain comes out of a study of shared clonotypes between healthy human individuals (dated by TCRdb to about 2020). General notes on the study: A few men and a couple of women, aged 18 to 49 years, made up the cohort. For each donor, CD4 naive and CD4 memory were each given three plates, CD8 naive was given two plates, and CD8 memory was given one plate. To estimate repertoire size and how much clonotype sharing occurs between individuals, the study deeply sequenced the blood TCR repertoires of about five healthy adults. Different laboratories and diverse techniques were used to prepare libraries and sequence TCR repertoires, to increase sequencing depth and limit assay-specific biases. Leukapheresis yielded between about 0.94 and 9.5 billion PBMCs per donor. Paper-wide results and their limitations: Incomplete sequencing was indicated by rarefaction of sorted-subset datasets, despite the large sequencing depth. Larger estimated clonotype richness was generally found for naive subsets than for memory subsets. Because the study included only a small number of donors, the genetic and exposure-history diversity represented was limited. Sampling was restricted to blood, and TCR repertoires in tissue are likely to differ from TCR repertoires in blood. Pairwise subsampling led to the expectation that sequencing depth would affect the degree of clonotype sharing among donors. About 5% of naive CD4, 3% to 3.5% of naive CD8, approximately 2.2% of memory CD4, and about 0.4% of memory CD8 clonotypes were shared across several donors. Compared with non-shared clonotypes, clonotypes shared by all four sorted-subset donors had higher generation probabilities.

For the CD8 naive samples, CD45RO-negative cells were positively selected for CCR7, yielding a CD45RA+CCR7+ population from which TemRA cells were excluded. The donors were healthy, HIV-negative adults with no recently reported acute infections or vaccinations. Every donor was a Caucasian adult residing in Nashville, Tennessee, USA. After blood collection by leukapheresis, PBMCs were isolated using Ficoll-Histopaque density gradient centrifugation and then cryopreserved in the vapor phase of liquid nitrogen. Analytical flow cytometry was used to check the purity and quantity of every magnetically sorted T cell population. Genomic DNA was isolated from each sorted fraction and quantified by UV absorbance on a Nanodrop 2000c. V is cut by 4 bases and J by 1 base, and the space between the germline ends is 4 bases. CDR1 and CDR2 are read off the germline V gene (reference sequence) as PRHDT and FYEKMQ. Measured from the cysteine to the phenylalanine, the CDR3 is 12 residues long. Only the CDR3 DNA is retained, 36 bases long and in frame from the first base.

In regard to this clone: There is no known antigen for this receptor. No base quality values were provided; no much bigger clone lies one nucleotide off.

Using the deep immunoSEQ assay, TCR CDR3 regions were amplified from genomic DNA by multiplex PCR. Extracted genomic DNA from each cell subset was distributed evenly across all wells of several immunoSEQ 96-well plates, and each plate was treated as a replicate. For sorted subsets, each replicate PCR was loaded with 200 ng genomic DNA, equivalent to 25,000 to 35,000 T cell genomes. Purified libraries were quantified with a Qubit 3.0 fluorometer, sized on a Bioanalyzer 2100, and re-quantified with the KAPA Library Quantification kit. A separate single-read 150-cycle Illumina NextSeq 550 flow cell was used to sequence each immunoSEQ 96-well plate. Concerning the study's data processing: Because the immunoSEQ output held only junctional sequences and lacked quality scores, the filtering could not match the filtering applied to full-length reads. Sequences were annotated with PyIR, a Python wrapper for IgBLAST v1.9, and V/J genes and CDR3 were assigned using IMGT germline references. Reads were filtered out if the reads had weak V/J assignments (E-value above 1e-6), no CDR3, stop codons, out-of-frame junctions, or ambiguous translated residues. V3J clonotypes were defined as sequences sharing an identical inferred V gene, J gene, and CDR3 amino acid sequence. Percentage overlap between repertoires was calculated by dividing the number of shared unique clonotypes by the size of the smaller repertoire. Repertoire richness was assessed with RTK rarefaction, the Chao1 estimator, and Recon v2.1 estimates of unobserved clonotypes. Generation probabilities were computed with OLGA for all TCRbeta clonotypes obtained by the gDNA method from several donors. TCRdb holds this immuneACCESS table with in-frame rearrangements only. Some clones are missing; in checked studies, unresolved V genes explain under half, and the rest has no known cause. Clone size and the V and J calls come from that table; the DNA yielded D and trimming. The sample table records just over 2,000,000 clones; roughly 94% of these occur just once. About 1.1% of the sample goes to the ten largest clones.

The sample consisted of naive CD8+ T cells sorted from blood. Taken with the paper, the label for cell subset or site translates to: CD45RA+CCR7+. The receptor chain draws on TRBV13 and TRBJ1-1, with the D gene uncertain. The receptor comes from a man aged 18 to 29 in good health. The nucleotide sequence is TGTGCCAGCAGCTACGAGAACACTGAAGCTTTCTTT. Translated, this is CASSYENTEAFF.